This T cell receptor (beta chain) was recovered during a study of blood T cell repertoires in COVID-19 (dated by TCRdb to about 2020). Notes on the research overall: Samples from collaborators originated in the United States, Italy and Spain and spanned both the acute and convalescent phases of COVID-19. HLA class I and class II types, where available, came from metadata supplied by the sample provider rather than from assay-based typing. The samples were drawn from two sources: the first 160 participants of the ongoing ImmuneRACE study, and 1,000 to 1,500 subjects contributed by 6 global collaborators. A freely available public database, intended as a resource for researchers studying the immune response to SARS-CoV-2, is where the repertoires were released. The material from the prospective study consisted of cDNA or gDNA derived from T cells, B-cell-depleted T cells, or PBMCs. Subjects who had been exposed to COVID-19, were actively infected with it, or had recovered from it provided the deeply sampled blood TCRbeta repertoires that made up the dataset. Nearly every sample came with metadata listing a de-identified subject ID, COVID-19 status, age in years and sex. What the authors observed across the whole study: The amount of clinical and demographic metadata varied by source and participant and was provided uncurated.

To note about this clone: No cognate antigen has been identified for it. The sample holds no much larger clone one base away, and base qualities are not on file.

The immunoSEQ Assay, a bias-controlled multiplex PCR, was used to amplify TCRbeta CDR3 regions from genomic DNA. The authors' pipeline ran thus. The number of nucleated cells in each sample was estimated by amplification of reference gene primers within the assay. Sequence reads were collapsed and filtered to measure the absolute abundance of every unique TCRbeta CDR3 rearrangement. For each sample, productive Simpson clonality was calculated by taking the square root of Simpson's diversity index across productive rearrangements. Not all clones reach the TCRdb copy of this immuneACCESS table, which keeps in-frame sequences only. Checked studies attribute under half of the gap to unresolved V genes and leave the rest unexplained. Clone size and the V and J calls come from that table; the DNA yielded D and trimming. The sample yields some 190,000 clones; 88% were counted once. About 4.2% of the sample lies in the top ten.

V gives up 6 bases and J gives up 4 bases, and the segment between their germline ends measures 15 bases. Counted from cysteine to phenylalanine, this CDR3 has 14 amino acids. Kept here is only the CDR3 DNA, which spans 42 bases and is read in frame from base 1. Reading the germline V gene gives CDR1 MNHEY and CDR2 SVGAGI. The collaborating institutions used their own protocols to collect whole blood in K2EDTA tubes. For TCRbeta analysis, collaborator samples were shipped as frozen whole blood, as isolated PBMCs, or as DNA extracted from either sample type. The chain joins TRBV6-5 to TRBJ1-1; the D region possibly corresponds to TRBD1 (5 bases align). The clonotype originates from a human donor in a cohort sampled during active COVID-19. Sequenced: peripheral blood. The sequenced DNA: TGTGCCAGCAGCTTCAGGGCTCGGGCCACTGAAGCTTTCTTT. Protein translation: CASSFRARATEAFF.